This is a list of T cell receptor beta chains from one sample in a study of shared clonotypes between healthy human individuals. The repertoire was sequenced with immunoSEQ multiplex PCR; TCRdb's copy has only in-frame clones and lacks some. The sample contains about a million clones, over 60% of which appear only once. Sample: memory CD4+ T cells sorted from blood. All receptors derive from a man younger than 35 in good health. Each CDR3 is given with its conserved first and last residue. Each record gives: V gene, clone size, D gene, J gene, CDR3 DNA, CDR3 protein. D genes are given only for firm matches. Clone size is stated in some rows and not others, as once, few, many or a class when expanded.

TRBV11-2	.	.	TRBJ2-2	TGTGCCAGCAGCTTAATAACAGGGCGTCCCGGGGAGCTGTTTTTT	CASSLITGRPGELFF
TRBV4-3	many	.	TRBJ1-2	TGCGCCAGCAGCCAAGACCGGTTGGATGGGGGATTTGGCTATGGCTACACCTTC	CASSQDRLDGGFGYGYTF
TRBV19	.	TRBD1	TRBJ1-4	TGTGCCAGTAGCCCACAGGGGAGGGATGAAAAACTGTTTTTT	CASSPQGRDEKLFF
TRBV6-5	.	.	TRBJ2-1	TGTGCCAGCAGTTACTCACCCCGGTCCTCCTACAATGAGCAGTTCTTC	CASSYSPRSSYNEQFF
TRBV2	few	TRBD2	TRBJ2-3	TGTGCCAGCAGTGACGCAGCGGGACGGACAGATACGCAGTATTTT	CASSDAAGRTDTQYF
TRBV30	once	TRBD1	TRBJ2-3	TGTGCCTACGCGACAGGGACAGATACGCAGTATTTT	CAYATGTDTQYF
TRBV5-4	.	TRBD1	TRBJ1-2	TGTGCCAGCAGCTTGATGGACAGGGTCCCCTATGGCTACACCTTC	CASSLMDRVPYGYTF
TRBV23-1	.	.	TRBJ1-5	TGCGCCAGCAGTTTGGGATCTCAGCCCCAGCATTTT	CASSLGSQPQHF
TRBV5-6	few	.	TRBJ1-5	TGTGCCAGCACCCTCTGGGGCCTCAATCAGCCCCAGCATTTT	CASTLWGLNQPQHF
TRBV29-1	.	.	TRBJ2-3	TGCAGCGTTGTGGGAGGAGATACGCAGTATTTT	CSVVGGDTQYF
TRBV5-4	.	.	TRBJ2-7	TGTGCCAGCAGCTTGCGGGGACGGTCCGAGCAGTACTTC	CASSLRGRSEQYF
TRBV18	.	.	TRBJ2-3	TGTGCCAGCTCACCCCAGAGCACAGATACGCAGTATTTT	CASSPQSTDTQYF
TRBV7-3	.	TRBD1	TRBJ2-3	TGTGCCAGCAGCTTACTCGGACAGGGGGCAGATACGCAGTATTTT	CASSLLGQGADTQYF
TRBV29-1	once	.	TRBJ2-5	TGCAGCCAAACCCCCCTCAGCGGAGAACCCCCAGAGACCCAGTACTTC	CSQTPLSGEPPETQYF
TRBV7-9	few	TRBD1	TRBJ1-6	TGTGCCAGCAGCTGGAAGGGACAGGGGGGCTCGCCCCTCCACTTT	CASSWKGQGGSPLHF
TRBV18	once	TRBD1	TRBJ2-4	TGTGCCAGCTCAACCTCCGGGACAGGGGGGGAGAAAAACATTCAGTACTTC	CASSTSGTGGEKNIQYF
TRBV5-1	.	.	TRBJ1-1	TGCGCCAGCAGCTTGGGGGCAGGGGTGAACACTGAAGCTTTCTTT	CASSLGAGVNTEAFF
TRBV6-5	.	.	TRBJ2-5	TGTGCCAGCAGTACTCAGGGGCCCCAAGAGACCCAGTACTTC	CASSTQGPQETQYF
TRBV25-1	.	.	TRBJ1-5	TGTGCCAGCAGTGGCCTGGATGGTAGCAATCAGCCCCAGCATTTT	CASSGLDGSNQPQHF
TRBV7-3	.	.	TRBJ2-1	TGTGCCAGCAGAGGGGACAAATACAATGAGCAGTTCTTC	CASRGDKYNEQFF
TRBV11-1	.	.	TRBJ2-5	TGTGCCAGCAGCTCCCCCCCAGAGACCCAGTACTTC	CASSSPPETQYF
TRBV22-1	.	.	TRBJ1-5	TGTCCTGGGAGCGCACGTGAAGGGCAGGGTGGAAATCAGCCCCAGCATTTT	CPGSAREGQGGNQPQHF
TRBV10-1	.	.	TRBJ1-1	TGCGCCAGCAGTGAGGGCCGGGACACTGAAGCTTTCTTT	CASSEGRDTEAFF
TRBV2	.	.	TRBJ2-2	TGTGCCAGCAGAAGACTAGCGAACACCGGGGAGCTGTTTTTT	CASRRLANTGELFF
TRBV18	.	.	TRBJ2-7	TGTGCCAGCTCACCAGGTAGTGCCGGGTCCTACGAGCAGTACTTC	CASSPGSAGSYEQYF